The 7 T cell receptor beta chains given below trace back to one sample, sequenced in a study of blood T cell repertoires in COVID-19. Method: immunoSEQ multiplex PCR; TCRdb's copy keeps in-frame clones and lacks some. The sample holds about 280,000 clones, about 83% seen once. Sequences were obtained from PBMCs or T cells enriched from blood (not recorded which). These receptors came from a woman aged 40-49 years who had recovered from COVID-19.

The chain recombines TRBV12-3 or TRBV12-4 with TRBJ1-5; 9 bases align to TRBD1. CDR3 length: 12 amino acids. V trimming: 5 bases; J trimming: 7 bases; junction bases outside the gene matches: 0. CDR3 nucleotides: TGTGCCAGCAGTGGACAGGGGCAGCCCCAGCATTTT. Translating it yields CASSGQGQPQHF.

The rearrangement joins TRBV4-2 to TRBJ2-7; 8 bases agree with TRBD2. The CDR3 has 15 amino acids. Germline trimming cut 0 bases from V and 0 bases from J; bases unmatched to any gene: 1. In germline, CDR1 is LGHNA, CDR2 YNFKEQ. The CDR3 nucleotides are TGTGCCAGCAGCCAAGACGGGGGGGGCTCCTACGAGCAGTACTTC. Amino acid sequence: CASSQDGGGSYEQYF.

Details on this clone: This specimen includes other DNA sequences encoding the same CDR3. The CDR3 region is CASSLQNQPQHF. The CDR3 DNA follows: TGTGCCAGCAGTTTACAGAATCAGCCCCAGCATTTT. V gene TRBV28 combines with J gene TRBJ1-5; D gene unclear. CDR1 is MDHEN, CDR2 SYDVKM, per germline. The CDR3 totals 12 residues. V dropped 2 bases and J dropped 4 bases, with 3 bases sitting between them.

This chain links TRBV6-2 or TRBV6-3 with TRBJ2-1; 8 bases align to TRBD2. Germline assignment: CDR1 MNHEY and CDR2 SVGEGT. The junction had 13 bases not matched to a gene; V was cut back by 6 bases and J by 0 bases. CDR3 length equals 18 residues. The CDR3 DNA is TGTGCCAGCAGCCCCTCCCGGGTAGCGGGGACCTCCTACAATGAGCAGTTCTTC. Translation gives CASSPSRVAGTSYNEQFF.

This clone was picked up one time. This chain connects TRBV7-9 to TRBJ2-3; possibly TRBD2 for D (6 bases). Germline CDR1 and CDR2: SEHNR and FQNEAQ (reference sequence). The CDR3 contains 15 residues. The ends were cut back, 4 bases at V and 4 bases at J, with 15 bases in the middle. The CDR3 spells CASSSGLLEADTQYF. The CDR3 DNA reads TGTGCCAGCAGCTCGGGACTCCTCGAGGCAGATACGCAGTATTTT.

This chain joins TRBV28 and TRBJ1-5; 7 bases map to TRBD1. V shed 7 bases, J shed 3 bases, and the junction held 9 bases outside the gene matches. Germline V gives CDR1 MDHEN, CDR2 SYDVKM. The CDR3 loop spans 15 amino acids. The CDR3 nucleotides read TGTGCCAGCACCTTAGAGGGACAGATCAATCAGCCCCAGCATTTT. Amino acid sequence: CASTLEGQINQPQHF.

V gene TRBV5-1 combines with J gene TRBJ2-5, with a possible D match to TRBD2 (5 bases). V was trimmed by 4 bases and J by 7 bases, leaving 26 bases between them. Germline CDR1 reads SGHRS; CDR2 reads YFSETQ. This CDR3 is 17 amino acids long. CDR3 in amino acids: CASSATISVSPSGTQYF. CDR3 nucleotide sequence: TGCGCCAGCAGCGCCACGATTAGCGTCTCACCTTCGGGGACCCAGTACTTC.